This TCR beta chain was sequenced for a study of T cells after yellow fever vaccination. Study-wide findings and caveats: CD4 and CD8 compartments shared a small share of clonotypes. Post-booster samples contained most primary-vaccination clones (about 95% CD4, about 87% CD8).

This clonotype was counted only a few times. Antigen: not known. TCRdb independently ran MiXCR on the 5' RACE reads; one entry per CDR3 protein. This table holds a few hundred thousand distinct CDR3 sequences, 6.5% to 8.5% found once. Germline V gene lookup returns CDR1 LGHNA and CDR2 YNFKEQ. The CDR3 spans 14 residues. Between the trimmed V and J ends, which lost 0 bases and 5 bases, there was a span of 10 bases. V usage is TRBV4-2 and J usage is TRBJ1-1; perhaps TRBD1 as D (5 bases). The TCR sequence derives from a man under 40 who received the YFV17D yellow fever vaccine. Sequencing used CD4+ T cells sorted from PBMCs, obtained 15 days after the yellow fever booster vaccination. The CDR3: CASSQDSKGTEAFF. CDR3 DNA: TGTGCCAGCAGCCAAGATAGCAAGGGGACTGAAGCTTTCTTT.